This T cell receptor (beta chain) was captured by sequencing in a study of OX40 agonist ivuxolimab in advanced cancers. TCRdb keeps only in-frame clones here, not all; method: immunoSEQ multiplex PCR. This table has tens of thousands of clones, 75% to 85% appearing once. V shed 9 bases and J shed 3 bases, with 12 bases lying between them. The CDR3 consists of 13 residues. Germline V gene lookup returns CDR1 MDHEN and CDR2 SYDVKM. This sequence was found in an adult with an advanced solid tumor such as melanoma, head and neck, liver or kidney cancer. The rearrangement links TRBV28 to TRBJ2-1; a possible D gene is TRBD2 (5 bases). Sequencing used CD4+ or CD8+ T cells sorted from blood, obtained in a trial of the OX40 agonist ivuxolimab. The CDR3 sequence is CASGGADYNEQFF. CDR3 DNA: TGTGCCAGTGGTGGAGCGGACTACAATGAGCAGTTCTTC.